These 10 T cell receptor beta chains originate from one sample sequenced in a study of blood T cell repertoires in COVID-19. TCRdb's table, derived via immunoSEQ multiplex PCR, lists solely in-frame clones and lacks some. The sample has about 380,000 clones; roughly four fifths are singletons. The source material was peripheral blood. Every receptor here comes from a human donor with acute or convalescent COVID-19. The donor label of this sample is uncertain.

The genes are TRBV7-6 and TRBJ1-1; D possibly corresponds to TRBD1 (6 bases). CDR1 SGHVS and CDR2 FNYEAQ come from the germline V gene. Trimming cost V 4 bases and J 5 bases, with 17 bases left between them. The CDR3 covers 15 residues. CDR3 coding DNA: TGTGCCAGCAGCTCATCGACAGGCTTGGGTACTGAAGCTTTCTTT. This translates into CASSSSTGLGTEAFF.

The J gene is TRBJ2-1, the V gene TRBV3-1 (or the pseudogene TRBV3-2); the D gene is possibly TRBD2 (6 bases). V was cut by 3 bases and J by 7 bases, with 16 bases left in between. The CDR3 covers 15 residues. CDR1 and CDR2 from the germline V gene are LGHDT and YNNKEL (reference sequence). The CDR3 is CASSQTVQGGNEQFF. The CDR3 DNA follows: TGTGCCAGCAGCCAGACAGTGCAAGGAGGGAATGAGCAGTTCTTC.

The rearrangement joins TRBV18 to TRBJ1-5; the D is unclear. The V end was cut by 0 bases, the J end by 4 bases, with 10 bases between. Germline lookup yields CDR1 KGHSH and CDR2 LQKENI. The CDR3 consists of 15 residues. The CDR3 loop reads CASSPPGGENQPQHF. The CDR3 DNA sequence: TGTGCCAGCTCACCACCAGGCGGCGAAAATCAGCCCCAGCATTTT.

The CDR3 nucleotides read TGTGCCAGCAGTTACCCGGGGAAAGCGGGAGGGCCCTTCCGCACAGATACGCAGTATTTT. Its translation is CASSYPGKAGGPFRTDTQYF. The chain has TRBV6-2 or TRBV6-3 and TRBJ2-3; 10 bases map to TRBD2. Trimming removed 2 bases from V and 1 base from J; junction bases left unmatched: 15. The CDR3 is 20 amino acids. Germline CDR1 MNHEY, CDR2 SVGEGT.

This clone was detected once. The chain uses TRBV6-5 and TRBJ1-2; 7 bases fit TRBD1. Germline V gene data show CDR1 as MNHEY and CDR2 as SVGAGI. V trimming: 3 bases; J trimming: 7 bases; junction bases outside the gene matches: 5. The CDR3 sequence is 13 residues long. In DNA, the CDR3 is TGTGCCAGCAGTTATCGACAGGGTTTTGGCTACACCTTC. This translates into CASSYRQGFGYTF.

The chain joins TRBV4-2 to TRBJ2-7; tentative D call: TRBD1 (5 bases). Germline CDR1 reads LGHNA; CDR2 reads YNFKEQ. V was cut by 3 bases and J by 6 bases, with 18 bases left in between. The CDR3 extends over 15 amino acids. This CDR3 is CASSHVRGDGSEQYF. In DNA, the CDR3 is TGTGCCAGCAGCCATGTAAGGGGCGACGGAAGCGAGCAGTACTTC.

The V and J genes are TRBV5-1 and TRBJ2-2, with unresolved D. CDR3 size: 16 residues. V shed 0 bases and J shed 0 bases, with 9 bases lying between them. Germline V gene lookup returns CDR1 SGHRS and CDR2 YFSETQ. In nucleotides, the CDR3 is TGCGCCAGCAGCTTGGGACTCAATTCGAACACCGGGGAGCTGTTTTTT. Amino acids: CASSLGLNSNTGELFF.

The J gene is TRBJ2-5, the V gene TRBV5-4; the D is unclear. V dropped 5 bases and J dropped 2 bases, with 19 bases sitting between them. The CDR3 runs 16 residues. Germline V gene sequence: CDR1 SGHNT, CDR2 YYREEE (reference sequence). CDR3 sequence (DNA): TGTGCCAGCAGGCTCTACAGTGGCATCTATCAAGAGACCCAGTACTTC. It codes for CASRLYSGIYQETQYF.

The V call is TRBV3-1 (or the pseudogene TRBV3-2), the J call TRBJ2-1, with 9 nucleotides matching TRBD2. Germline trimming cut 2 bases from V and 4 bases from J; bases unmatched to any gene: 6. Germline CDR1 is LGHDT and CDR2 is YNNKEL (reference sequence). The CDR3 is 16 residues long. The CDR3 here is CASSQIRAGGYNEQFF. The CDR3, as DNA: TGTGCCAGCAGCCAAATCCGAGCGGGGGGTTACAATGAGCAGTTCTTC.

The gene calls are TRBV30 and TRBJ2-7, with D tentatively TRBD1 (6 bases). The CDR3 covers 10 residues. Germline V gene sequence: CDR1 GTSNPN, CDR2 SVGIG (reference sequence). The CDR3 loop reads CSMQGIRQYF. CDR3 sequence (DNA): TGTTCTATGCAGGGGATTCGACAGTACTTC.